The next 23 T cell receptor beta chains were all read from a single sample in a study of blood T cell repertoires in COVID-19. Profiled with immunoSEQ multiplex PCR; TCRdb holds only in-frame clones, not every one. This sample has around 250,000 clones, with 80% to 90% found just once. Input material: PBMCs or T cells enriched from blood (not recorded which). The receptors come from a woman aged 50 to 65 who had recovered from COVID-19.

This clone occurred a few times. The chain couples TRBV27 to TRBJ2-7, with D unresolved. The CDR3 is made up of 14 amino acids. Germline V gene sequence: CDR1 MNHEY, CDR2 SMNVEV (reference sequence). With 4 bases removed from V and 0 bases from J, the gap between germline ends came to 10 bases. The CDR3 spells CASSWRLSSYEQYF. CDR3 nucleotide sequence: TGTGCCAGCAGTTGGAGACTTAGCTCCTACGAGCAGTACTTC.

This clone was found once. Sequence at one end of the junction differs from germline and may be a read error. The chain links TRBV7-3 to TRBJ2-5; D unclear. There are 14 residues in the CDR3. In germline, CDR1 is SGHTA, CDR2 FQGTGA. The CDR3 DNA reads as TGTGCCAGCAGCCTAACGAACAGACAAGAGACCCAGTACTTC. It codes for CASSLTNRQETQYF.

This rearrangement joins TRBV18 to TRBJ2-7; 7 nucleotides line up with TRBD1. CDR1 and CDR2 from the germline V gene are KGHSH and LQKENI. The CDR3 has 15 amino acids. V was pared by 2 bases and J by 1 base, with 5 bases of the junction left unmatched. The CDR3 loop reads CASSPTGQQSYEQYF. For the CDR3, the DNA is TGTGCCAGCTCACCAACGGGACAGCAATCCTACGAGCAGTACTTC.

The chain is built from TRBV30 and TRBJ1-3, with 7 bases fitting TRBD1. With 3 bases clipped from V and 4 bases from J, the junction kept 3 bases outside the gene matches. CDR3 length equals 13 residues. The V gene's germline CDR1 is GTSNPN and CDR2 SVGIG (reference sequence). DNA of the CDR3: TGTGCCTGGAGATCGACAGGGGGAAACACCATATATTTT. Translated: CAWRSTGGNTIYF.

This chain links TRBV28 with TRBJ2-1; D is unclear. V lost 7 bases and J 5 bases, leaving 18 bases between the germline ends. This CDR3 comprises 15 residues. Germline CDR1 reads MDHEN; CDR2 reads SYDVKM. CDR3 nucleotides: TGTGCCAGCATTTCTCCGGGTCGAAGTGACAATGAGCAGTTCTTC. Translated, it gives CASISPGRSDNEQFF.

This clone has a single count. This chain links TRBV25-1 with TRBJ2-7; D may be TRBD2 (5 bases). This CDR3 is built from 12 residues. Per the germline V gene, CDR1 is MGHDK and CDR2 is SYGVNS. V was shortened by 4 bases and J by 5 bases, with 9 bases between the two germline ends. The CDR3: CASSAPGDEQYF. In DNA form, the CDR3 reads TGTGCCAGCAGTGCTCCCGGGGACGAGCAGTACTTC.

This CDR3 is CASSQDRASNYGYTF. The CDR3 DNA reads as TGTGCCAGCAGCCAGGACAGGGCCTCTAACTATGGCTACACCTTC. The rearrangement links TRBV5-4 to TRBJ1-2; TRBD1 matches 8 bases. Germline V gives CDR1 SGHNT, CDR2 YYREEE (reference sequence). The junction had 5 bases not matched to a gene; V was cut back by 4 bases and J by 0 bases. The length of the CDR3 is 15 residues.

The V gene is TRBV7-9, the J gene TRBJ2-3; the D is unclear. This CDR3 comprises 14 residues. CDR1 SEHNR and CDR2 FQNEAQ come from the germline V gene (reference sequence). V was pared by 1 base and J by 3 bases, with 8 bases between. The CDR3 DNA sequence: TGTGCCAGCAGCTTAGGGTCAGCGACAGATACGCAGTATTTT. Translation gives CASSLGSATDTQYF. Looking up the rest from reference TRBV7-9 and TRBJ2-3 gives the full variable domain: DTGVSQNPRHKITKRGQNVTFRCDPISEHNRLYWYRQTLGQGPEFLTYFQNEAQLEKSRLLSDRFSAERPKGSFSTLEIQRTEQGDSAMYLCASSLGSATDTQYFGPGTRLTVL.

The V gene is TRBV28, the J gene TRBJ1-5, with 7 nucleotides matching TRBD1. V dropped 3 bases and J dropped 0; count of bases not matched to a gene: 8. Per germline, CDR1 MDHEN and CDR2 SYDVKM. The CDR3 is 17 amino acids. In nucleotides, the CDR3 is TGTGCCAGCAGTTTGGACAGGAATCCCCCTAGCAATCAGCCCCAGCATTTT. It yields the protein CASSLDRNPPSNQPQHF.

For this clone: Additional DNA sequences in this sample encode the identical CDR3. This sequence joins TRBV27 and TRBJ2-7, with TRBD1 identical over 7 bases. The CDR3 loop spans 13 amino acids. The germline V gene has CDR1 MNHEY and CDR2 SMNVEV (reference sequence). Trimming at V came to 6 bases and at J to 0 bases, leaving 2 bases not matched to a gene. The CDR3 nucleotides are TGTGCCAGCAGAAGGGACAGCTCCTACGAGCAGTACTTC. The encoded protein is CASRRDSSYEQYF.

The V and J genes are TRBV29-1 and TRBJ2-5; tentative D call: TRBD2 (6 bases). The germline gives CDR1 SQVTM, CDR2 ANQGSEA. The CDR3 is 12 residues long. The germline V and J ends were trimmed by 6 bases and 3 bases, with 11 bases remaining between them. Written as DNA, the CDR3 is TGCAGCGTGGATGGACTAAAAGAGACCCAGTACTTC. Protein sequence: CSVDGLKETQYF. Full variable domain (missing parts from reference TRBV29-1 and TRBJ2-5): SAVISQKPSRDICQRGTSLTIQCQVDSQVTMMFWYRQQPGQSLTLIATANQGSEATYESGFVIDKFPISRPNLTFSTLTVSNMSPEDSSIYLCSVDGLKETQYFGPGTRLLVL.

V is TRBV28 and J is TRBJ2-4; no clear D. The germline gives CDR1 MDHEN, CDR2 SYDVKM. The CDR3 length is 11 residues. V lost 5 bases to trimming and J lost 15 bases, with 14 bases between them. In nucleotides, the CDR3 is TGTGCCAGCAGTCTGCGGATGTTCACGTACTTC. Amino acid sequence: CASSLRMFTYF.

V gene TRBV14 combines with J gene TRBJ2-6; TRBD1 matches 7 bases. V was pared by 3 bases and J by 1 base, with 6 bases of the junction left unmatched. This CDR3 has 17 residues. The V gene's germline CDR1 is SGHDN and CDR2 FVKESK. The CDR3 protein is CASSHRTGRSGANVLTF. The CDR3 coding sequence is TGTGCCAGCAGCCACCGGACAGGCAGATCTGGGGCCAACGTCCTGACTTTC.

This clone was seen only a few times. V and J are TRBV28 and TRBJ1-3; TRBD1 aligns across 12 bases. Germline-derived CDR1 and CDR2 are MDHEN and SYDVKM. This CDR3 has 18 residues. The trim removed 2 bases at V and 3 bases at J, leaving 8 bases unmatched. DNA of the CDR3: TGTGCCAGCAGTTTAAACTCCGGGACAGGGGGCATTGGAAACACCATATATTTT. Its translation: CASSLNSGTGGIGNTIYF.

The rearrangement joins TRBV10-3 to TRBJ2-5, with TRBD2 matching 7 bases. Germline V gene lookup returns CDR1 ENHRY and CDR2 SYGVKD. V was pared by 10 bases and J by 4 bases, with 12 bases of the junction left unmatched. The CDR3 covers 14 residues. CDR3 in amino acids: CATSTGTTLETQYF. For the CDR3, the DNA is TGTGCCACTAGTACCGGGACTACCCTAGAGACCCAGTACTTC.

The V gene is TRBV18, the J gene TRBJ1-6; D might be TRBD1 (5 bases). V was clipped by 2 bases and J by 8 bases, with 16 bases between them. Germline V gene sequence: CDR1 KGHSH, CDR2 LQKENI. The CDR3 contains 16 residues. DNA for the CDR3: TGTGCCAGCTCACCAATTAGAACAGGAGCTGATTCACCCCTCCACTTT. Protein sequence: CASSPIRTGADSPLHF. Looking up the rest from reference TRBV18 and TRBJ1-6 gives the full variable domain: NAGVMQNPRHLVRRRGQEARLRCSPMKGHSHVYWYRQLPEEGLKFMVYLQKENIIDESGMPKERFSAEFPKEGPSILRIQQVVRGDSAAYFCASSPIRTGADSPLHFGNGTRLTVT.

The CDR3 protein is CASSLDRGPYGYTF. The CDR3 DNA sequence: TGTGCCAGCAGCTTAGACAGGGGGCCCTATGGCTACACCTTC. The V gene is TRBV7-2, the J gene TRBJ1-2; TRBD1 matches at 9 bases. The germline gives CDR1 SGHTA, CDR2 FQGNSA. V was clipped by 1 base and J by 4 bases; unmatched bases: 1. The CDR3 runs to 14 residues.

The chain uses TRBV2 and TRBJ1-5; 8 bases are shared with TRBD1. The CDR3 totals 14 residues. The junction had 1 base not matched to a gene; V was cut back by 4 bases and J by 2 bases. Germline V lookup: CDR1 SNHLY, CDR2 FYNNEI. The CDR3 region is CASSGRGRNQPQHF. Here the CDR3 DNA reads TGTGCCAGCAGTGGCAGGGGGCGCAATCAGCCCCAGCATTTT.

This sequence joins TRBV10-2 and TRBJ1-2, with a weak D call TRBD1 (5 bases). Germline-derived CDR1 and CDR2 are WSHSY and SAAADI. CDR3 length: 14 amino acids. V shed 8 bases and J shed 7 bases, with 20 bases lying between them. CDR3 region: CASAQQATLSGYTF. DNA for the CDR3: TGCGCCAGCGCCCAACAGGCTACCCTTAGTGGCTACACCTTC.

The rearrangement links TRBV9 to TRBJ1-4; TRBD1 is a possible D gene (5 bases). Trimming took 0 bases from V and 7 from J, leaving 16 bases between them. The CDR3 is 16 residues long. The germline CDR1 and CDR2 sequences are SGDLS and YYNGEE. CDR3 residues: CASSVGVGGGAEKLFF. In DNA form, the CDR3 reads TGTGCCAGCAGCGTAGGAGTGGGCGGAGGGGCTGAAAAACTGTTTTTT.

This chain joins TRBV28 and TRBJ1-2; 12 positions agree with TRBD1. Germline V gives CDR1 MDHEN, CDR2 SYDVKM. V lost 5 bases and J lost 7; bases outside the gene matches: 8. The CDR3 is made up of 15 amino acids. The CDR3 loop reads CASSPPGQGAFGYTF. For the CDR3, the DNA is TGTGCCAGCAGTCCACCGGGACAGGGGGCCTTTGGCTACACCTTC.

The V call is TRBV19, the J call TRBJ2-3; 8 bases agree with TRBD2. The CDR3 covers 16 residues. CDR1 and CDR2 from the germline V gene are LNHDA and SQIVND (reference sequence). V was pared by 1 base and J by 2 bases, with 5 bases of the junction left unmatched. Here the CDR3 reads CASSIVLAVNTDTQYF. The CDR3 DNA reads TGTGCCAGTAGTATAGTACTAGCGGTGAACACAGATACGCAGTATTTT.

The chain recombines TRBV29-1 with TRBJ2-7; a possible D gene is TRBD1 (5 bases). CDR1 is SQVTM, CDR2 ANQGSEA, per germline. The CDR3 loop spans 12 amino acids. Trimming took off 3 bases at V and 6 bases at J, with 12 bases between the two ends. CDR3 nucleotides: TGCAGCGTTGATTCGCCAGGGCGCGAGCAGTACTTC. Translated: CSVDSPGREQYF.